This T cell receptor (beta chain) was identified during a study of CD8 T cells in ankylosing spondylitis. Study-wide results and limits: Reports say disease-linked clones showed up significantly more in matched ankylosing spondylitis synovial fluid. Some of these motif variants have turned up before, in reports on reactive arthritis synovial fluid and blood. Blood from ankylosing spondylitis patients appeared to carry a characteristic roughly 8-variant TCR beta motif. Clones that were linked to disease were CD8+ and were relatively rare in peripheral blood.

With regard to this clonotype: What it binds is unknown.

Quantitative 5'-RACE with molecular barcodes was used to make the TCR beta libraries. TCRdb called the 5' RACE reads again in MiXCR, with one record for every CDR3 protein. The data hold 470,000 or so distinct CDR3 sequences, with 20% to 30% observed a single time. The germline V gene encodes CDR1 DFQATT and CDR2 SNEGSKA (reference sequence). V dropped 6 bases and J dropped 0 bases, with 12 bases sitting between them. This CDR3 comprises 14 residues. The material sequenced was blood, either unsorted or a sorted T cell fraction (not recorded which). This TCR derives from a male donor with ankylosing spondylitis. The rearrangement links TRBV20-1 to TRBJ2-1; D unclear. The CDR3 here is CSAKLTYSYNEQFF. Here the CDR3 DNA reads TGCAGTGCCAAGCTGACCTACTCCTACAATGAGCAGTTCTTC.